The present T cell receptor (beta chain) was sequenced within a study of response to subunit inactivated influenza vaccine. Points from the study as a whole: T cells newly recruited by each seasonal influenza vaccination are few, the authors suggested.

The CDR3 spans 17 residues. In TCRdb, the RT-PCR reads were re-called with MiXCR into one record per CDR3 protein. The sample lists roughly 500,000 distinct CDR3 sequences; 16% were seen once. There are many counts of this clonotype. Its antigen is unidentified. The sequenced sample was CD4+ T cells sorted from PBMCs, obtained less than 30 months after vaccination. The chain couples TRBV21-1 to TRBJ2-7; the D call in the table, TRBD2, was not verified against the DNA. TRBV21-1 has pseudogene status. This sequence was found in a man between 45 and 75 years old who received an inactivated influenza vaccine. Here the CDR3 reads CASSTLPLAGVRNEQYF. Here the CDR3 DNA reads TGTGCCAGCAGCACCCTACCACTAGCGGGAGTAAGAAACGAGCAGTACTTC.